A single sample is the source of the 27 T cell receptor beta chains below, sequenced in a study of cytomegalovirus exposure and HLA in healthy donors. Both 60 Vbeta primers and 13 Jbeta primers went into the PCR. Only in-frame clones appear in the TCRdb table, and some are missing; sequencing was by immunoSEQ multiplex PCR. The sample records around 200,000 clones, approximately 80% being singletons. The specimen was PBMCs. These receptors all stem from a woman in her fifties or sixties in good health and CMV-seropositive.

This chain joins TRBV5-8 and TRBJ1-2; 8 bases align to TRBD1. The CDR3 totals 13 residues. Germline CDR1 reads SGHTS; CDR2 reads YDEGEE. V lost 4 bases to trimming and J lost 8 bases; unmatched junction nucleotides: 7. The CDR3 is CASSRDRGPGYTF. The CDR3, as DNA: TGTGCCAGCAGCCGAGACAGGGGACCCGGCTACACCTTC.

The rearrangement links TRBV28 to TRBJ1-5; tentatively, D is TRBD1 (6 bases). The germline gives CDR1 MDHEN, CDR2 SYDVKM. The V and J ends lost 5 bases and 10 bases respectively, with 12 bases between them. This CDR3 spans 12 amino acids. CDR3: CASSTTGLPQHF. The CDR3, as DNA: TGTGCCAGCAGTACCACAGGGTTACCCCAGCATTTT. Full variable domain (remainder filled in from reference TRBV28 and TRBJ1-5): DVKVTQSSRYLVKRTGEKVFLECVQDMDHENMFWYRQDPGLGLRLIYFSYDVKMKEKGDIPEGYSVSREKKERFSLILESASTNQTSMYLCASSTTGLPQHFGDGTRLSIL.

The chain joins TRBV5-4 to TRBJ1-4; D remains ambiguous. With 1 base removed from V and 4 bases from J, the gap between germline ends came to 8 bases. Germline CDR1 and CDR2: SGHNT and YYREEE (reference sequence). This CDR3 comprises 14 residues. The CDR3 is CASSLFPSNEKLFF. CDR3 DNA: TGTGCCAGCAGCTTGTTCCCCAGTAATGAAAAACTGTTTTTT.

The rearrangement joins TRBV11-3 to TRBJ2-7; D perhaps matches TRBD1 (6 bases). This CDR3 has 12 amino acids. CDR1 and CDR2 from the germline V gene are SGHNT and YENEEA. V lost 5 bases to trimming and J lost 2 bases, with 7 bases between them. The DNA of the CDR3 is TGTGCCAGCAGCCGGGACACCTACGAGCAGTACTTC. Amino acids: CASSRDTYEQYF.

This chain joins TRBV7-2 and TRBJ2-3; D is undetermined. Per germline, CDR1 SGHTA and CDR2 FQGNSA. The CDR3 is 13 amino acids. V gave up 5 bases and J gave up 6 bases, with 12 bases separating them. The CDR3 here is CASSLLRADTQYF. The CDR3 coding sequence is TGTGCCAGCAGCCTTCTGCGAGCGGATACGCAGTATTTT.

The V and J genes are TRBV5-1 and TRBJ2-2, with 10 bases lining up with TRBD2. The length of the CDR3 is 14 residues. Germline CDR1 SGHRS, CDR2 YFSETQ. V gave up 1 base and J gave up 8 bases; unmatched junction bases: 2. CDR3: CASSLRLAGGELFF. CDR3 DNA: TGCGCCAGCAGCTTGAGACTAGCGGGTGGGGAGCTGTTTTTT.

This chain connects TRBV4-1 to TRBJ2-5, with 8 nucleotides matching TRBD2. Germline V gives CDR1 MGHRA, CDR2 YSYEKL. J was trimmed by 7 bases and V by 1 base; bases with no gene match: 20. There are 19 residues in the CDR3. In nucleotides, the CDR3 is TGCGCCAGCAGCCAAGGAGCCCAAGGTAGGACGGGGGGGTTAAGGACCCAGTACTTC. This translates into CASSQGAQGRTGGLRTQYF.

The chain employs TRBV6-5 and TRBJ1-1; no firm D call. With 2 bases removed from V and 5 bases from J, the gap between germline ends came to 12 bases. The germline CDR1 and CDR2 sequences are MNHEY and SVGAGI. CDR3 size: 14 residues. The CDR3 region has the DNA TGTGCCAGCAGTTACACCCCCTGGGCGACTGAAGCTTTCTTT. This codes for CASSYTPWATEAFF.

The CDR3 loop reads CASSGLRGGADTQYF. In nucleotides, the CDR3 is TGTGCCAGCAGTGGGTTGAGGGGCGGGGCAGATACGCAGTATTTT. The V and J genes are TRBV2 and TRBJ2-3, with D possibly being TRBD2 (6 bases). From germline, CDR1 is SNHLY and CDR2 FYNNEI. The CDR3 spans 15 residues. V shed 4 bases and J shed 4 bases, with 15 bases lying between them.

The chain links TRBV6-1 to TRBJ2-5; D is ambiguous. The CDR3 is 13 amino acids. Trimming removed 8 bases at V and 0 bases at J, with 10 bases between. Per the germline V gene, CDR1 is MNHNS and CDR2 is SASEGT. This chain's CDR3 is CASSDTHQETQYF. The CDR3 nucleotides read TGTGCCAGCTCTGACACTCACCAAGAGACCCAGTACTTC.

CDR3 in amino acids: CASSTQGPQLGEKLFF. The DNA of the CDR3 is TGCGCCAGCAGTACACAGGGGCCTCAACTTGGAGAAAAACTGTTTTTT. The rearrangement joins TRBV5-1 to TRBJ1-4, with TRBD1 matching over 7 bases. The germline V gene encodes CDR1 SGHRS and CDR2 YFSETQ. The junction had 15 bases not matched to a gene; V was cut back by 5 bases and J by 8 bases. This CDR3 is built from 16 residues.

The chain carries TRBV10-1 and TRBJ2-2; 9 bases align to TRBD2. CDR1 is WNHNN and CDR2 is SYGVQD in the germline V gene (reference sequence). The CDR3 totals 16 residues. With 4 bases clipped from V and 4 bases from J, the junction kept 7 bases outside the gene matches. CDR3 amino acids: CASSGHSSGGTGELFF. The CDR3 DNA sequence: TGCGCCAGCAGTGGCCACAGTAGCGGGGGCACCGGGGAGCTGTTTTTT.

The chain carries TRBV30 and TRBJ1-1, with D possibly matching TRBD1 (5 bases). The CDR3 extends over 17 amino acids. The V gene's germline CDR1 is GTSNPN and CDR2 SVGIG (reference sequence). The germline V and J ends were trimmed by 3 bases and 0 bases, with 20 bases remaining between them. For the CDR3, the DNA is TGTGCCTGGAGCGTAAGGAGGGGCAGTCCAATGAACACTGAAGCTTTCTTT. Encoded protein: CAWSVRRGSPMNTEAFF.

The V call is TRBV4-1, the J call TRBJ2-5; TRBD2 aligns across 7 bases. This CDR3 spans 16 amino acids. The V and J ends lost 1 base and 7 bases, in that order; junction bases with no gene match: 12. Per germline, CDR1 MGHRA and CDR2 YSYEKL. This CDR3 reads CASSQGAGDRLGTQYF. The CDR3 DNA sequence: TGCGCCAGCAGCCAAGGGGCGGGGGACCGTCTAGGGACCCAGTACTTC.

The rearrangement uses TRBV19 and TRBJ1-1, with 7 positions matching TRBD1. V lost 5 bases and J lost 0; bases outside the gene matches: 9. The CDR3 is 16 amino acids. Germline values: CDR1 LNHDA, CDR2 SQIVND (reference sequence). The CDR3 bases are TGTGCCAGTAGTCCCCGTCGGGACAGCCTGAACACTGAAGCTTTCTTT. Amino acids: CASSPRRDSLNTEAFF.

The rearrangement links TRBV4-2 to TRBJ1-6, with a possible D match to TRBD1 (5 bases). The CDR3 covers 19 residues. Trimming removed 0 bases from V and 8 bases from J, with 23 bases in between. The V gene's germline CDR1 is LGHNA and CDR2 YNFKEQ. The DNA for the CDR3 is TGTGCCAGCAGCCAAGATGGAACCTTGGGAGGGACTGGGGATTCACCCCTCCACTTT. It encodes CASSQDGTLGGTGDSPLHF.

The rearrangement links TRBV30 to TRBJ1-6, with a tentative D call TRBD1 (6 bases). V lost 3 bases and J 8 bases, leaving 14 bases between the germline ends. Germline V gene sequence: CDR1 GTSNPN, CDR2 SVGIG (reference sequence). The CDR3 totals 14 residues. CDR3 in DNA: TGTGCCTGGAGGGCGGCGGGGGCGCATTCACCCCTCCACTTT. This gives the protein CAWRAAGAHSPLHF. The full variable domain, its missing parts supplied by reference TRBV30 and TRBJ1-6, is SQTIHQWPATLVQPVGSPLSLECTVEGTSNPNLYWYRQAAGRGLQLLFYSVGIGQISSEVPQNLSASRPQDRQFILSSKKLLLSDSGFYLCAWRAAGAHSPLHFGNGTRLTVT.

The chain combines TRBV27 with TRBJ1-2, with TRBD1 as a possible D gene (6 bases). In germline, CDR1 is MNHEY, CDR2 SMNVEV (reference sequence). Trimming removed 6 bases at V and 2 bases at J, with 13 bases between. The CDR3 runs 14 residues. The CDR3 DNA reads as TGTGCCAGCAGACCAGGGGTCCTCAACTATGGCTACACCTTC. The encoded protein is CASRPGVLNYGYTF.

The sample holds one count of this clone. The V call is TRBV7-2, the J call TRBJ1-1; maybe TRBD1 (5 bases). Trimming stripped 2 bases from V and 1 base from J, with 8 bases between. CDR3 length: 14 residues. Germline V lookup: CDR1 SGHTA, CDR2 FQGNSA. The CDR3: CASSLSGGNTEAFF. The CDR3 DNA is TGTGCCAGCAGCTTATCGGGGGGGAACACTGAAGCTTTCTTT.

This clone was seen a single time. The chain uses TRBV6-1 and TRBJ2-7; the match to TRBD2 covers 8 bases. V shed 6 bases and J 6 bases; nucleotides not matched to a gene: 10. CDR1 is MNHNS, CDR2 SASEGT, per germline. The CDR3 covers 14 residues. CDR3: CASRGSGERLEQYF. The CDR3 region has the DNA TGTGCCAGCAGGGGTAGCGGGGAGCGTCTCGAGCAGTACTTC.

The chain links TRBV18 to TRBJ1-2, with a tentative D call TRBD1 (6 bases). Germline CDR1 is KGHSH and CDR2 is LQKENI. The CDR3 runs 14 residues. Trimming left V 6 bases short and J 7 bases short, with 18 bases between. CDR3 coding DNA: TGTGCCAGCTCCCTCGGACAGAAAAGAGGTGGCTACACCTTC. It is translated as CASSLGQKRGGYTF.

The chain has TRBV15 and TRBJ2-2, with a possible D match to TRBD1 (5 bases). This CDR3 region has 17 residues. Per germline, CDR1 LNHNV and CDR2 YYDKDF (reference sequence). The ends were cut back, 0 bases at V and 3 bases at J, with 14 bases in the middle. DNA for the CDR3: TGTGCCACCAGCAGAGATATTGGGCAGACAGACACCGGGGAGCTGTTTTTT. Protein sequence: CATSRDIGQTDTGELFF.

The V call is TRBV7-6, the J call TRBJ1-2, with 8 bases identical to TRBD1. CDR1 SGHVS and CDR2 FNYEAQ come from the germline V gene. V lost 6 bases and J lost 0; bases outside the gene matches: 6. The CDR3 has 15 residues. CDR3 DNA sequence: TGTGCCAGCAGTCCGCAGGGGGCTGCTAACTATGGCTACACCTTC. It encodes CASSPQGAANYGYTF. Combining the CDR3 with reference TRBV7-6 and TRBJ1-2 gives the whole variable domain GAGVSQSPRYKVTKRGQDVALRCDPISGHVSLYWYRQALGQGPEFLTYFNYEAQQDKSGLPNDRFSAERPEGSISTLTIQRTEQRDSAMYRCASSPQGAANYGYTFGSGTRLTVV.

The V call is TRBV5-6, the J call TRBJ1-5; the match to TRBD1 covers 9 bases. Per germline, CDR1 SGHDT and CDR2 YYEEEE. Trimming cost V 0 bases and J 2 bases; bases outside gene matches: 6. The CDR3 is 17 residues long. CDR3 nucleotides: TGTGCCAGCAGCTTGGGTACAGGGGGCATTGGCAATCAGCCCCAGCATTTT. Amino acids: CASSLGTGGIGNQPQHF.

The chain couples TRBV2 to TRBJ1-2, with no clear D. With 3 bases removed from V and 4 bases from J, the gap between germline ends came to 6 bases. The CDR3 runs to 12 residues. Germline V gives CDR1 SNHLY, CDR2 FYNNEI. Here the CDR3 reads CASSELSYGYTF. For the CDR3, the DNA is TGTGCCAGCAGTGAGTTGAGCTATGGCTACACCTTC.

The CDR3 reads CASSLQGALGQPQHF. The CDR3 region has the DNA TGTGCCAGCAGTTTACAGGGGGCGTTAGGTCAGCCCCAGCATTTT. This rearrangement joins TRBV28 to TRBJ1-5; the match to TRBD1 covers 8 bases. The CDR3 runs 15 residues. Germline V CDR1 and CDR2: MDHEN, SYDVKM. V lost 2 bases to trimming and J lost 6 bases; unmatched junction nucleotides: 6.

V is TRBV5-4 and J is TRBJ1-2; D might be TRBD1 (5 bases). CDR1 and CDR2 from the germline V gene are SGHNT and YYREEE (reference sequence). The CDR3 is 16 amino acids. Trimming removed 0 bases from V and 4 bases from J, with 16 bases in between. CDR3 loop: CASSLAVQGPFYGYTF. The CDR3 DNA is TGTGCCAGCAGCTTGGCCGTTCAGGGCCCCTTCTATGGCTACACCTTC.